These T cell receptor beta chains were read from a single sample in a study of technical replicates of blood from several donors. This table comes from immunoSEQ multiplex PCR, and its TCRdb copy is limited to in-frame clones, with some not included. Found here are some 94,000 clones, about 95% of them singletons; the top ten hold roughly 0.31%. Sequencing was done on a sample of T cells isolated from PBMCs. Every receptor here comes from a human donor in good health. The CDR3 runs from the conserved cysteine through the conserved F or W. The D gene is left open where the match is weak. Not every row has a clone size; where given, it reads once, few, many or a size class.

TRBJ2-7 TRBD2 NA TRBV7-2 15 CASSLEAGADYEQYF TGTGCCAGCAGCTTAGAAGCGGGGGCCGATTACGAGCAGTACTTC
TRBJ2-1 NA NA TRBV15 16 CATSRDPGGTYNEQFF TGTGCCACCAGCAGAGATCCCGGCGGAACCTACAATGAGCAGTTCTTC
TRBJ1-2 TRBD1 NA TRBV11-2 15 CASSSGQGAASGYTF TGTGCCAGCAGCTCCGGACAGGGGGCAGCTAGCGGCTACACCTTC
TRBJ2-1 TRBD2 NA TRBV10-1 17 CAAQQELATFSYNEQFF TGCGCCGCTCAGCAAGAACTAGCGACTTTTTCCTACAATGAGCAGTTCTTC
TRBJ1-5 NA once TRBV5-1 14 CASSLDAGNQPQHF TGCGCCAGCAGCTTGGACGCAGGCAATCAGCCCCAGCATTTT
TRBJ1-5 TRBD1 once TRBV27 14 CASSWTGSNQPQHF TGTGCCAGCAGTTGGACAGGGTCAAATCAGCCCCAGCATTTT
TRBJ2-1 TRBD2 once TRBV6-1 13 CASGLADYNEQFF TGTGCCAGCGGGCTAGCGGACTACAATGAGCAGTTCTTC
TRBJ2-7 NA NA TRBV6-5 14 CASSYQDRAYEQYF TGTGCCAGCAGTTACCAGGACAGAGCCTACGAGCAGTACTTC
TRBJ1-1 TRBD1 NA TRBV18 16 CASSPAPRQGSTEAFF TGTGCCAGCTCACCGGCTCCAAGACAGGGGAGCACTGAAGCTTTCTTT
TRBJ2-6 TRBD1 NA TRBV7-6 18 CASSLTTGGHSGANVLTF TGTGCCAGCAGCTTGACGACAGGGGGCCACTCTGGGGCCAACGTCCTGACTTTC
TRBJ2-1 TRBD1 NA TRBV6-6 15 CASSYGGTGVHEQFF TGTGCCAGCAGTTACGGAGGGACAGGGGTTCATGAGCAGTTCTTC
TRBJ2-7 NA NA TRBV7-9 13 CASSLAVLYEQYF TGTGCCAGCAGCTTAGCGGTACTCTACGAGCAGTACTTC
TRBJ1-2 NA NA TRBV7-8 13 CASSFTSTGGYTF TGTGCCAGCAGCTTTACGTCGACAGGAGGCTACACCTTC
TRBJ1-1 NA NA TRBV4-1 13 CASSPRGNTEAFF TGCGCCAGCAGTCCAAGGGGGAACACTGAAGCTTTCTTT
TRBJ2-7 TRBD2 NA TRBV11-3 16 CASSFAGTSGMGEQYF TGTGCCAGCAGCTTCGCCGGGACTAGCGGGATGGGGGAGCAGTACTTC
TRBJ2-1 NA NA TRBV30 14 CACTWGGTHNEQFF TGTGCCTGTACTTGGGGCGGAACTCACAATGAGCAGTTCTTC
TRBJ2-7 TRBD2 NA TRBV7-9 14 CASSLPGGSHEQYF TGTGCCAGCAGCTTACCGGGAGGGTCCCACGAGCAGTACTTC
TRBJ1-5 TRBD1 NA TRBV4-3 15 CASSQDGTGAQPQHF TGCGCCAGCAGCCAAGATGGGACAGGGGCCCAGCCCCAGCATTTT
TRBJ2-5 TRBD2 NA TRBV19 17 CASSIFKTSSIQETQYF TGTGCCAGTAGTATATTTAAGACTAGCTCAATTCAAGAGACCCAGTACTTC
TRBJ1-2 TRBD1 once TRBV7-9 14 CASSPGTANYGYTF TGTGCCAGCAGTCCCGGGACAGCTAACTATGGCTACACCTTC
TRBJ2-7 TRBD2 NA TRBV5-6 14 CASSLDGGTYEQYF TGTGCCAGCAGCTTGGACGGGGGGACCTACGAGCAGTACTTC
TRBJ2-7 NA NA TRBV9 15 CASSVVPDISYEQYF TGTGCCAGCAGCGTAGTCCCGGACATCTCCTACGAGCAGTACTTC
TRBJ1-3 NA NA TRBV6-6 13 CASSPPGGNTIYF TGTGCCAGCAGCCCCCCAGGAGGAAACACCATATATTTT
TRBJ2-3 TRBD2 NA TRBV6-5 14 CASSKRDYADTQYF TGTGCCAGCAGTAAAAGGGACTACGCAGATACGCAGTATTTT
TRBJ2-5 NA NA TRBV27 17 CASSPLGKGVYQETQYF TGTGCCAGCAGTCCCCTCGGGAAGGGCGTATACCAAGAGACCCAGTACTTC
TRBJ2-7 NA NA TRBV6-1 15 CASSEKASIIHEQYF TGTGCCAGCAGTGAAAAGGCTAGCATTATTCACGAGCAGTACTTC
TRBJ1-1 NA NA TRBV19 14 CASSTTDRYTEAFF TGTGCCAGTAGTACAACCGACAGGTACACTGAAGCTTTCTTT
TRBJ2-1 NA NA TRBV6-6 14 CASSYRSGHNEQFF TGTGCCAGCAGTTATCGGAGCGGCCACAATGAGCAGTTCTTC
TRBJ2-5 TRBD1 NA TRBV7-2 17 CASSLGTGTGGLETQYF TGTGCCAGCAGCTTAGGGACCGGGACAGGGGGCTTAGAGACCCAGTACTTC
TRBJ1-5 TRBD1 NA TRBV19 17 CASSIDLSWGRGQPQHF TGTGCCAGTAGTATAGATCTGAGTTGGGGCAGGGGGCAGCCCCAGCATTTT
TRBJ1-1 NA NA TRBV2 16 CASSERAGRAPFEAFF TGTGCCAGCAGTGAAAGGGCCGGCAGGGCACCTTTTGAAGCTTTCTTT
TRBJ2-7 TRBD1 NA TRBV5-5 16 CASSPTGKSPSYEQYF TGTGCCAGCAGTCCGACAGGGAAATCCCCCTCTTACGAGCAGTACTTC